Each of the 28 T cell receptor beta chains below was sequenced from the same sample in a study of control samples from healthy donors and cancer patients. Some clones are missing from TCRdb's copy, which holds only in-frame ones; the method was immunoSEQ multiplex PCR. The table records about 180,000 clones, around 89% of them present only once. The source material was blood. The receptors here all came from a woman aged 45-65 years in good health.

The V gene is TRBV5-6, the J gene TRBJ1-2; D is perhaps TRBD1 (5 bases). V lost 0 bases to trimming and J lost 4 bases, with 16 bases between them. There are 16 residues in the CDR3. CDR1 SGHDT and CDR2 YYEEEE come from the germline V gene. CDR3 sequence: CASSLDSGTSLYGYTF. The CDR3 coding sequence is TGTGCCAGCAGCTTGGATTCTGGGACGTCGCTCTATGGCTACACCTTC.

The CDR3 DNA reads as TGTGCCAGCAGTTACGGGGTCAGAGCCACAGATACGCAGTATTTT. The encoded protein is CASSYGVRATDTQYF. This chain joins TRBV6-2 or TRBV6-3 and TRBJ2-3; D gene ambiguous. V was trimmed by 2 bases and J by 2 bases, leaving 11 bases between them. The CDR3 has 15 amino acids. Germline loops: CDR1 MNHEY, CDR2 SVGEGT.

The chain recombines TRBV6-4 with TRBJ2-1, with a possible D match to TRBD2 (5 bases). The CDR3 sequence is 13 residues long. The V end lost 5 bases, the J end lost 6 bases, and 11 bases lay between the germline ends. Germline values: CDR1 MRHNA, CDR2 SNTAGT. CDR3 loop: CASSRETRNEQFF. In nucleotides, the CDR3 is TGTGCCAGCAGTAGGGAGACTCGCAATGAGCAGTTCTTC.

V is TRBV2 and J is TRBJ2-1; maybe TRBD1 (6 bases). CDR3 length: 16 residues. Trimming removed 10 bases at V and 8 bases at J, with 27 bases between. Germline lookup yields CDR1 SNHLY and CDR2 FYNNEI. CDR3 DNA: TGTGCCACCGTAGGACAGACATTTTCCCCTTTAGATGAGCAGTTCTTC. This sequence encodes CATVGQTFSPLDEQFF.

This chain uses TRBV5-5 with TRBJ2-3; 10 bases are a match to TRBD2. Germline values: CDR1 SGHKS, CDR2 YYEKEE (reference sequence). This CDR3 has 19 residues. The V segment lost 5 bases and the J segment 0 bases; nucleotides outside the gene matches: 15. The CDR3 spells CASSTHLAGVGRSTDTQYF. Here the CDR3 DNA reads TGTGCCAGCAGTACCCATCTAGCGGGAGTAGGGCGGAGCACAGATACGCAGTATTTT.

The chain joins TRBV5-1 to TRBJ1-4; 10 nucleotides align to TRBD1. The germline CDR1 and CDR2 sequences are SGHRS and YFSETQ. This CDR3 region has 15 residues. V lost 4 bases to trimming and J lost 3 bases; unmatched junction nucleotides: 3. CDR3 sequence reads: CASSRQGAANEKLFF. In DNA, the CDR3 is TGCGCCAGCAGCCGACAGGGGGCGGCTAATGAAAAACTGTTTTTT. Filled out from reference TRBV5-1 and TRBJ1-4, the complete variable domain reads KAGVTQTPRYLIKTRGQQVTLSCSPISGHRSVSWYQQTPGQGLQFLFEYFSETQRNKGNFPGRFSGRQFSNSRSEMNVSTLELGDSALYLCASSRQGAANEKLFFGSGTQLSVL.

To note about this clone: Distinct nucleotide sequences in the sample also encode this CDR3. This chain connects TRBV3-1 (or the pseudogene TRBV3-2) to TRBJ1-2, with 9 bases lining up with TRBD1. This CDR3 contains 13 residues. Per the germline V gene, CDR1 is LGHDT and CDR2 is YNNKEL (reference sequence). V gave up 1 base and J gave up 7 bases; unmatched junction bases: 1. The CDR3 DNA reads TGTGCCAGCAGCCAAGGACAGGGGGGTGGCTACACCTTC. Encoded protein: CASSQGQGGGYTF.

J is TRBJ1-5 and V is TRBV5-5; perhaps TRBD1 as D (5 bases). The germline gives CDR1 SGHKS, CDR2 YYEKEE (reference sequence). This CDR3 region has 16 residues. V was trimmed by 0 bases and J by 4 bases, leaving 14 bases between them. In DNA, the CDR3 is TGTGCCAGCAGCTTGGAGGGCACGTCAGGGAATCAGCCCCAGCATTTT. Encoded protein: CASSLEGTSGNQPQHF.

The V gene is TRBV4-1, the J gene TRBJ2-4; 9 nucleotides match TRBD1. CDR1 and CDR2 from the germline V gene are MGHRA and YSYEKL. V lost 0 bases and J lost 6; bases outside the gene matches: 15. The CDR3 is made up of 19 amino acids. The CDR3 DNA reads TGCGCCAGCAGCCAAGAGGCCTCACCGGGACAGGGTTTGGGAAACATTCAGTACTTC. It translates to CASSQEASPGQGLGNIQYF.

The V and J genes are TRBV3-1 (or the pseudogene TRBV3-2) and TRBJ1-1; 8 bases map to TRBD1. CDR1 and CDR2 (germline): LGHDT, YNNKEL (reference sequence). Trimming at V came to 3 bases and at J to 13 bases, leaving 16 bases not matched to a gene. The CDR3 has 15 residues. The CDR3 DNA sequence: TGTGCCAGCAGCCAGGACAGGGTGAAATCGCTGAATCTTTTCTTT. Residues: CASSQDRVKSLNLFF.

This clone was counted a single time. The J gene is TRBJ1-2, the V gene TRBV6-2 or TRBV6-3, with 7 nucleotides matching TRBD1. This CDR3 has 13 amino acids. With 4 bases clipped from V and 1 base from J, the junction kept 0 bases outside the gene matches. Germline CDR1 MNHEY, CDR2 SVGEGT. The CDR3 region has the DNA TGTGCCAGCAGTTGGGACAGTAACTATGGCTACACCTTC. Its translation is CASSWDSNYGYTF.

V and J are TRBV6-5 and TRBJ1-3, with a weak D call TRBD1 (5 bases). The CDR3 length is 14 residues. V lost 7 bases to trimming and J lost 4 bases, with 14 bases between them. The germline gives CDR1 MNHEY, CDR2 SVGAGI. CDR3 protein: CASMGDLVGNTIYF. CDR3 coding DNA: TGTGCCAGCATGGGGGACCTGGTCGGAAACACCATATATTTT.

The chain joins TRBV4-3 to TRBJ2-2; maybe TRBD2 (5 bases). Germline V gene data show CDR1 as LGHNA and CDR2 as YSLEER. Deletions cut 0 bases from V and 8 bases from J, with 7 bases between. This CDR3 is 13 amino acids long. The CDR3 coding sequence is TGCGCCAGCAGCCAAGAACGGGGAGGGGAGCTGTTTTTT. This translates into CASSQERGGELFF.

In nucleotides, the CDR3 is TGTGCCAGCAGTTACGAACAGAGCTATAATTCACCCCTCCACTTT. Translated: CASSYEQSYNSPLHF. The gene calls are TRBV6-5 and TRBJ1-6; D call uncertain. Trimming cost V 2 bases and J 3 bases, with 8 bases left between them. The CDR3 has 15 residues. Germline CDR1 and CDR2: MNHEY and SVGAGI.

Turning to this clone: Other DNA sequences of this sample code for an identical CDR3. V and J are TRBV4-2 and TRBJ2-7; 9 bases are a match to TRBD1. Germline CDR1 is LGHNA and CDR2 is YNFKEQ. V shed 3 bases, J shed 3 bases, and the junction held 3 bases outside the gene matches. There are 14 residues in the CDR3. The CDR3 region is CASSQGQGDYEQYF. CDR3 DNA: TGTGCCAGCAGCCAGGGACAGGGAGACTACGAGCAGTACTTC.

J is TRBJ2-7 and V is TRBV18; the D gene is possibly TRBD1 (6 bases). This CDR3 has 15 amino acids. V lost 3 bases and J 0 bases, leaving 12 bases between the germline ends. CDR1 KGHSH and CDR2 LQKENI come from the germline V gene. Here the CDR3 reads CASSPTWTASYEQYF. CDR3 DNA sequence: TGTGCCAGCTCACCTACCTGGACAGCCTCCTACGAGCAGTACTTC. Looking up the rest from reference TRBV18 and TRBJ2-7 gives the full variable domain: NAGVMQNPRHLVRRRGQEARLRCSPMKGHSHVYWYRQLPEEGLKFMVYLQKENIIDESGMPKERFSAEFPKEGPSILRIQQVVRGDSAAYFCASSPTWTASYEQYFGPGTRLTVT.

The gene calls are TRBV27 and TRBJ2-7; TRBD1 or TRBD2 may be the D gene (6 bases each). V dropped 5 bases and J dropped 0 bases, with 14 bases sitting between them. The CDR3 length is 15 residues. CDR1 is MNHEY, CDR2 SMNVEV, per germline (reference sequence). DNA for the CDR3: TGTGCCAGCAGTGAGGGGGGCGGTAGCTCCTACGAGCAGTACTTC. Its protein is CASSEGGGSSYEQYF.

This clone was counted between two and nine times. The gene calls are TRBV19 and TRBJ1-5; D is undetermined. Germline V gene sequence: CDR1 LNHDA, CDR2 SQIVND (reference sequence). The length of the CDR3 is 15 residues. Trimming shortened V by 7 bases and J by 4 bases, and 17 bases separated the two germline ends. The CDR3 nucleotides are TGTGCCAGTACCTTTCAAGACAATTTGAATCAGCCCCAGCATTTT. Translated: CASTFQDNLNQPQHF.

The rearrangement links TRBV5-4 to TRBJ1-2, with a tentative D call TRBD1 (5 bases). Germline CDR1 reads SGHNT; CDR2 reads YYREEE (reference sequence). This CDR3 is 15 amino acids long. Deletions cut 4 bases from V and 7 bases from J, with 20 bases between. CDR3 in DNA: TGTGCCAGCAGCCCCACTGGGAGGGGAAGGGGTGGCTACACCTTC. Its protein product is CASSPTGRGRGGYTF. Full variable domain (outside the CDR3, taken from reference TRBV5-4 and TRBJ1-2): ETGVTQSPTHLIKTRGQQVTLRCSSQSGHNTVSWYQQALGQGPQFIFQYYREEENGRGNFPPRFSGLQFPNYSSELNVNALELDDSALYLCASSPTGRGRGGYTFGSGTRLTVV.

This clone appeared a few times. This rearrangement joins TRBV24-1 to TRBJ1-5, with a possible D match to TRBD1 (5 bases). The V and J ends lost 5 bases and 7 bases respectively, with 17 bases between them. The CDR3 totals 15 residues. Germline V gene lookup returns CDR1 KGHDR and CDR2 SFDVKD. This CDR3 is CATSARTSEGQPQHF. In nucleotides, the CDR3 is TGTGCCACCAGTGCCCGGACATCCGAGGGGCAGCCCCAGCATTTT.

The gene calls are TRBV19 and TRBJ2-5; TRBD1 aligns across 11 bases. CDR1 and CDR2 (germline): LNHDA, SQIVND (reference sequence). V lost 3 bases and J lost 5; bases outside the gene matches: 8. The CDR3 is made up of 16 amino acids. The CDR3 DNA reads as TGTGCCAGTAGTATCTCGTGGACAGGGGGCGGGGAGACCCAGTACTTC. Translated, it gives CASSISWTGGGETQYF. The full variable domain, with the rest looked up from reference TRBV19 and TRBJ2-5, is DGGITQSPKYLFRKEGQNVTLSCEQNLNHDAMYWYRQDPGQGLRLIYYSQIVNDFQKGDIAEGYSVSREKKESFPLTVTSAQKNPTAFYLCASSISWTGGGETQYFGPGTRLLVL.

In its sample, this clone was seen a few times. This chain links TRBV30 with TRBJ2-4; the D gene is possibly TRBD1 (6 bases). Germline assignment: CDR1 GTSNPN and CDR2 SVGIG (reference sequence). Trimming removed 0 bases from V and 5 bases from J, with 8 bases in between. This CDR3 has 13 residues. CDR3 coding DNA: TGTGCCTGGAGTGTACAGGGCCAAAACATTCAGTACTTC. The encoded protein is CAWSVQGQNIQYF.

The chain combines TRBV25-1 with TRBJ2-7; no clear D. Germline CDR1 is MGHDK and CDR2 is SYGVNS. CDR3 length: 11 residues. Trimming took 3 bases from V and 3 from J, leaving 3 bases between them. This chain's CDR3 is CASSDYYEQYF. CDR3 nucleotides: TGTGCCAGCAGTGACTACTACGAGCAGTACTTC.

The rearrangement joins TRBV5-1 to TRBJ2-2; a weak D match, TRBD2 (5 bases). Looked up from germline, CDR1 is SGHRS and CDR2 is YFSETQ. The V end lost 6 bases, the J end lost 2 bases, and 8 bases lay between the germline ends. The CDR3 is made up of 13 amino acids. Here the CDR3 reads CASNPGNTGELFF. CDR3 DNA sequence: TGCGCCAGCAACCCGGGAAACACCGGGGAGCTGTTTTTT.

The V and J genes are TRBV28 and TRBJ2-2, with a possible D match to TRBD1 (6 bases). The germline V and J ends were trimmed by 2 bases and 4 bases, with 11 bases remaining between them. This CDR3 is built from 15 residues. Germline V gives CDR1 MDHEN, CDR2 SYDVKM. The CDR3 here is CASSLGGNPTGELFF. The CDR3 region has the DNA TGTGCCAGCAGTTTAGGGGGCAACCCCACCGGGGAGCTGTTTTTT.

The chain recombines TRBV3-1 (or the pseudogene TRBV3-2) with TRBJ2-3; TRBD2 aligns across 8 bases. J gave up 5 bases and V 7 bases, and 8 bases lay outside the gene matches. Germline CDR1 LGHDT, CDR2 YNNKEL (reference sequence). This CDR3 is built from 14 residues. CDR3 sequence (DNA): TGTGCCAGCACGGACGGGGGGGGTGGAGATACGCAGTATTTT. Residues: CASTDGGGGDTQYF.

The chain recombines TRBV7-9 with TRBJ1-1; tentatively, D is TRBD1 (5 bases). CDR3 length: 17 amino acids. Germline V gives CDR1 SEHNR, CDR2 FQNEAQ (reference sequence). V shed 3 bases and J shed 4 bases, with 21 bases lying between them. In DNA, the CDR3 is TGTGCCAGCAGCTTTGGAGGGGCAGCAGGGCTGGGCACTGAAGCTTTCTTT. It encodes CASSFGGAAGLGTEAFF.

This chain joins TRBV19 and TRBJ2-1, with D hard to call. Germline assignment: CDR1 LNHDA and CDR2 SQIVND (reference sequence). There are 11 residues in the CDR3. Trimming cost V 8 bases and J 6 bases, with 8 bases left between them. In DNA form, the CDR3 reads TGTGCCAGTCGATACGGCAATGAGCAGTTCTTC. Encoded protein: CASRYGNEQFF.